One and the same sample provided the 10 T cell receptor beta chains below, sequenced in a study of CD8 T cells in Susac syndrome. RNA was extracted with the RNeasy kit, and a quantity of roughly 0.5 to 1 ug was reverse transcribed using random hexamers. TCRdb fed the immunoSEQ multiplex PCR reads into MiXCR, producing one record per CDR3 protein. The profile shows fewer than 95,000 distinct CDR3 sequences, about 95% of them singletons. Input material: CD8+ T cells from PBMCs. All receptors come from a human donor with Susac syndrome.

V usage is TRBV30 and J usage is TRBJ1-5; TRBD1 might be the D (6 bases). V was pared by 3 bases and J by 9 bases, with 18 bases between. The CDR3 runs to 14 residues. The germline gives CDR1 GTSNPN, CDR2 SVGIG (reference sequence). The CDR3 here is CAWSEDSYPPPQHF. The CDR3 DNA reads TGTGCCTGGAGCGAGGACAGTTACCCTCCGCCCCAGCATTTT. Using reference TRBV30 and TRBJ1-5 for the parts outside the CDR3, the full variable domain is SQTIHQWPATLVQPVGSPLSLECTVEGTSNPNLYWYRQAAGRGLQLLFYSVGIGQISSEVPQNLSASRPQDRQFILSSKKLLLSDSGFYLCAWSEDSYPPPQHFGDGTRLSIL.

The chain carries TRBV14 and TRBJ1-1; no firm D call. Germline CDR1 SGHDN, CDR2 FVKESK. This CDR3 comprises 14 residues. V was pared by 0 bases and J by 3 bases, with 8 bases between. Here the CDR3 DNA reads TGTGCCAGCAGCCAAGAGTTTTCGGACACTGAAGCTTTCTTT. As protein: CASSQEFSDTEAFF.

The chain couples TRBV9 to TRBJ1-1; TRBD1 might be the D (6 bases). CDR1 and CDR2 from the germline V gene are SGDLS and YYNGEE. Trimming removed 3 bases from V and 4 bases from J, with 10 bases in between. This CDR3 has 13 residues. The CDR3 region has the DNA TGTGCCAGCAGCGGAACAGGGACCACTGAAGCTTTCTTT. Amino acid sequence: CASSGTGTTEAFF.

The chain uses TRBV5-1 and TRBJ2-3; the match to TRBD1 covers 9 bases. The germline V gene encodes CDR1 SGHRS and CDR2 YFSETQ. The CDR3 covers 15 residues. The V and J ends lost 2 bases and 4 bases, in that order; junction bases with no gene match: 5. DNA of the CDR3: TGCGCCAGCAGCTTCAGACAGGGGGGCGCAGATACGCAGTATTTT. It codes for CASSFRQGGADTQYF.

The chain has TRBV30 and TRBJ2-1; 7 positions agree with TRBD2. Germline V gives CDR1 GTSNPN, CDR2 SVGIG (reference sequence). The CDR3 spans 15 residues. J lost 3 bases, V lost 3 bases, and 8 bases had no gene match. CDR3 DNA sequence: TGTGCCTGGAGCCCCGGGCTAGCGGTCTACAATGAGCAGTTCTTC. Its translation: CAWSPGLAVYNEQFF. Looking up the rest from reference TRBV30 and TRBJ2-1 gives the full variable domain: SQTIHQWPATLVQPVGSPLSLECTVEGTSNPNLYWYRQAAGRGLQLLFYSVGIGQISSEVPQNLSASRPQDRQFILSSKKLLLSDSGFYLCAWSPGLAVYNEQFFGPGTRLTVL.

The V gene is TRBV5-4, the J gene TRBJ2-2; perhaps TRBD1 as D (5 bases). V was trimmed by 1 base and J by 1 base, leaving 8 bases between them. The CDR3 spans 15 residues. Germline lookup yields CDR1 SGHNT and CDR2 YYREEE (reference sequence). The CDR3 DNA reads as TGTGCCAGCAGCTTGAGGCAGGGGAACACCGGGGAGCTGTTTTTT. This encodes CASSLRQGNTGELFF.

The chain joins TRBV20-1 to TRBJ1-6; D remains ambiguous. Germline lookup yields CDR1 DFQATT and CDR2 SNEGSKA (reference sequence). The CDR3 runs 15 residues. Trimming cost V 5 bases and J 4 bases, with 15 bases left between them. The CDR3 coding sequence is TGCAGTGCTGGGGTAGGCCAGGTTTATAATTCACCCCTCCACTTT. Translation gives CSAGVGQVYNSPLHF.

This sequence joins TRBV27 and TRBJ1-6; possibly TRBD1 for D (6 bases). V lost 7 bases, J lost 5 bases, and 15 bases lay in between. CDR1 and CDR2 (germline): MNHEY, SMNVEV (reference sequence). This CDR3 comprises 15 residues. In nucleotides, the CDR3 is TGTGCCAGCACCAACCCCAGGGGCCATAATTCACCCCTCCACTTT. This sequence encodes CASTNPRGHNSPLHF.

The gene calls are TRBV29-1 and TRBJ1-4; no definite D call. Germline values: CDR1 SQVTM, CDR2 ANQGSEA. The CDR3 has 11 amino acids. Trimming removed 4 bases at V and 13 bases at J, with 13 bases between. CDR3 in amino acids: CSVGSILRLFF. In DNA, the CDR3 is TGCAGCGTTGGCTCTATTTTAAGACTGTTTTTT.

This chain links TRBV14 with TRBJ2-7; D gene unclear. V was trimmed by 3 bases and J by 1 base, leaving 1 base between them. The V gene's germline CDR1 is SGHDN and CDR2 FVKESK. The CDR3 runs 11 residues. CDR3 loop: CASSQSYEQYF. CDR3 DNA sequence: TGTGCCAGCAGCCAGTCCTACGAGCAGTACTTC.